This record looks at one T cell receptor (beta chain) sequence and its context. Per the germline V gene, CDR1 is LGHDT and CDR2 is YNNKEL (reference sequence). V lost 6 bases to trimming and J lost 3 bases, with 6 bases between them. This CDR3 region has 12 residues. The data derive from a study of blood T cell repertoires in COVID-19. In the original workflow: Nucleated cell number was recorded as an estimate derived from reference gene primer amplification. Method: immunoSEQ multiplex PCR; TCRdb's copy keeps in-frame clones and lacks some. V and J calls plus clone size are reproduced from that table; the DNA served to infer D and trimming. The table lists hundreds of thousands of clones, roughly 90% of them singletons.

Sequences were obtained from peripheral blood. The TCR sequence derives from a man in his 60s who had recovered from COVID-19. This rearrangement joins TRBV3-1 (or the pseudogene TRBV3-2) to TRBJ1-3; D gene unclear. The CDR3 sequence: CASSRVGNTIYF. DNA for the CDR3: TGTGCCAGCAGTCGGGTTGGAAACACCATATATTTT.